The T cell receptor (beta chain) under discussion was sequenced for a study of T cell responses to AZD1222 COVID-19 vaccine. Profiling relied on immunoSEQ multiplex PCR, and the TCRdb table lists in-frame clones only, not all of them. Of about 150,000 clones in the sample, 75% to 90% were seen once. The length of the CDR3 is 15 residues. V was trimmed by 4 bases and J by 6 bases, leaving 14 bases between them. In germline, CDR1 is SGHNT, CDR2 YYREEE (reference sequence). Comments on this clone: Its antigen is still unknown.

Study observations and caveats: Vaccine-related CD4 TCRs covered spike, predominating at 160-218 and 743-854. Nearly half of spike-specific TCRs reportedly go after variant regions that carry no mutations. Donors in the cohort were predominantly white British and more often female, and clonal diversity was possibly underestimated.

This TCR was sampled from an adult in good health. The sample was peripheral blood, taken on day 0 of MenACWY control vaccination. The rearrangement joins TRBV5-4 to TRBJ1-6, with a possible D match to TRBD1 (6 bases). The CDR3 DNA sequence: TGTGCCAGCAGCCCCCTCCAGGGGTTTAATTCACCCCTCCACTTT. Encoded protein: CASSPLQGFNSPLHF.